These 25 T cell receptor beta chains share one sample of origin, sequenced in a study of spatial heterogeneity in lung cancer. Time point in this sample: sample taken at primary tumor resection. No antigens are known for them. TCRdb reprocessed the 5' RACE reads with MiXCR, giving one entry per CDR3 protein. The sample lists 5,000 to 7,000 distinct CDR3 sequences, about 9.7% occurring once. Overall study findings and caveats: Tumor mutation count correlated with how many alpha and beta TCRs expanded intratumorally.

Here the sequenced sample was lung tumor tissue, taken at surgery. These receptor sequences come from a female donor with early-stage non-small cell lung cancer.

This clonotype qualifies as medium-sized (0.01 to 0.1%). The chain has TRBV20-1 and TRBJ2-7; a weak D match, TRBD2 (5 bases). Looked up from germline, CDR1 is DFQATT and CDR2 is SNEGSKA (reference sequence). The CDR3 runs 11 residues. CDR3 sequence reads: CSAITSYEQYF. The DNA for the CDR3 is TGCAGCGCGATAACTAGCTACGAGCAGTACTTC.

Many counts were recorded for this clonotype. V and J are TRBV11-2 and TRBJ2-1; 7 bases are shared with TRBD1. Germline CDR1 is SGHAT and CDR2 is FQNNGV. CDR3 length equals 15 residues. J gave up 2 bases and V 3 bases, and 4 bases lay outside the gene matches. The CDR3 nucleotides read TGTGCCAGCAGCTTCCGGGACAGTACCTACAATGAGCAGTTCTTC. Translating it yields CASSFRDSTYNEQFF.

This clonotype was observed at least ten times. The chain uses TRBV7-3 and TRBJ2-5, with a tentative D call TRBD2 (6 bases). The CDR3 extends over 14 amino acids. Germline V gene lookup returns CDR1 SGHTA and CDR2 FQGTGA. The V and J ends lost 6 bases and 3 bases respectively, with 14 bases between them. CDR3 region: CASSNSGGKETQYF. The CDR3 DNA sequence: TGTGCCAGCAGTAATAGCGGAGGGAAAGAGACCCAGTACTTC. Using reference TRBV7-3 and TRBJ2-5 for the parts outside the CDR3, the full variable domain is GAGVSQTPSNKVTEKGKYVELRCDPISGHTALYWYRQSLGQGPEFLIYFQGTGAADDSGLPNDRFFAVRPEGSVSTLKIQRTERGDSAVYLCASSNSGGKETQYFGPGTRLLVL.

The chain recombines TRBV27 with TRBJ1-2; TRBD1 agrees at 8 bases. The CDR3 is made up of 14 amino acids. Looked up from germline, CDR1 is MNHEY and CDR2 is SMNVEV (reference sequence). The ends lost 5 bases at V and 2 bases at J; junction bases unmatched: 4. CDR3 DNA: TGTGCCAGCAGTGTGCAGGGGGCAAACTATGGCTACACCTTC. This sequence encodes CASSVQGANYGYTF.

By share of the sample, this clonotype is hyperexpanded (1% or more). The J gene is TRBJ2-7, the V gene TRBV10-3; D unresolved. V dropped 2 bases and J dropped 5 bases, with 13 bases sitting between them. Germline CDR1 reads ENHRY; CDR2 reads SYGVKD. This CDR3 comprises 14 residues. CDR3 bases: TGTGCCATCAGTGAGGGGAAAGGGTTGGACGAGCAGTACTTC. This codes for CAISEGKGLDEQYF.

The V gene is TRBV3-1, the J gene TRBJ2-1, with a weak D call TRBD2 (5 bases). The CDR3 runs to 15 residues. The germline V gene has CDR1 LGHDT and CDR2 YNNKEL (reference sequence). Trimming stripped 5 bases from V and 5 bases from J, with 16 bases between. The CDR3 coding sequence is TGTGCCAGCAGCGAGCGGTATTATGATCACAATGAGCAGTTCTTC. The encoded protein is CASSERYYDHNEQFF.

This clonotype has just one count. V and J are TRBV20-1 and TRBJ2-7, with TRBD2 matching 15 bases. Germline CDR1 DFQATT, CDR2 SNEGSKA (reference sequence). V shed 5 bases, J shed 4 bases, and the junction held 9 bases outside the gene matches. CDR3 size: 16 residues. The CDR3 spells CSAYTGTSGGPYEQYF. CDR3 DNA: TGCAGTGCTTACACCGGGACTAGCGGGGGGCCGTACGAGCAGTACTTC.

This clonotype was recorded at least ten times. This chain uses TRBV7-6 with TRBJ2-1; D remains unclear. V shed 2 bases and J shed 6 bases, with 11 bases lying between them. The CDR3 spans 14 residues. Germline CDR1 SGHVS, CDR2 FNYEAQ. The chain's CDR3 is CASSLNPYGNEQFF. The CDR3 DNA sequence: TGTGCCAGCAGCTTAAACCCCTATGGCAATGAGCAGTTCTTC.

The table lists this clonotype with many counts. The CDR3 DNA sequence: TGTGCCAGCAGCTTAGGGTCGGGTGCCGGAGAGACCCAGTACTTC. Translating gives CASSLGSGAGETQYF. The rearrangement joins TRBV7-2 to TRBJ2-5; D gene uncertain. V was cut by 1 base and J by 4 bases, with 13 bases left in between. Germline CDR1 SGHTA, CDR2 FQGNSA. CDR3 size: 15 residues. Full variable domain (outside the CDR3, taken from reference TRBV7-2 and TRBJ2-5): GAGVSQSPSNKVTEKGKDVELRCDPISGHTALYWYRQSLGQGLEFLIYFQGNSAPDKSGLPSDRFSAERTGGSVSTLTIQRTQQEDSAVYLCASSLGSGAGETQYFGPGTRLLVL.

This clonotype was seen at least ten times. The chain is built from TRBV7-9 and TRBJ1-5, with a tentative D call TRBD1 (6 bases). Germline V lookup: CDR1 SEHNR, CDR2 FQNEAQ (reference sequence). Trimming removed 4 bases from V and 4 bases from J, with 11 bases in between. This CDR3 contains 14 residues. Here the CDR3 reads CASSYWDINQPQHF. CDR3 nucleotides: TGTGCCAGCAGCTATTGGGACATTAATCAGCCCCAGCATTTT.

This clonotype is labeled as medium-sized. The chain employs TRBV29-1 and TRBJ2-7, with D tentatively TRBD1 (5 bases). The V end was cut by 5 bases, the J end by 3 bases, with 8 bases between. The CDR3 extends over 11 amino acids. Germline loops: CDR1 SQVTM, CDR2 ANQGSEA. CDR3 in DNA: TGCAGCGTTAAGGACAACTACGAGCAGTACTTC. Protein: CSVKDNYEQYF.

This clonotype showed up just a few times. The V and J genes are TRBV25-1 and TRBJ2-2, with D possibly TRBD1 on 6 matching bases. Germline V gene sequence: CDR1 MGHDK, CDR2 SYGVNS. V was pared by 2 bases and J by 4 bases, with 17 bases between. This CDR3 has 17 residues. The CDR3 protein is CASSEPGAGAGTGELFF. The CDR3 nucleotides are TGTGCCAGCAGTGAACCCGGGGCAGGGGCCGGCACCGGGGAGCTGTTTTTT.

This clonotype was recorded at least ten times. The CDR3 sequence is CASSFRRSANEQFF. The CDR3 bases are TGTGCCAGCAGTTTTAGGCGGTCCGCCAATGAGCAGTTCTTC. The chain combines TRBV27 with TRBJ2-1; no reliable D call. CDR1 MNHEY and CDR2 SMNVEV come from the germline V gene (reference sequence). The V gene lost 3 bases and the J gene lost 6 bases, with 12 bases spanning the gap. The CDR3 covers 14 residues.

The chain recombines TRBV28 with TRBJ2-6; 9 bases are shared with TRBD1. Germline CDR1 and CDR2: MDHEN and SYDVKM. Unmatched junction bases numbered 13, after V lost 7 bases and J lost 0 bases. CDR3 length equals 19 residues. This chain's CDR3 is CASNVYRGRVGSGANVLTF. The CDR3, as DNA: TGTGCCAGCAATGTGTACAGGGGGCGGGTCGGCTCTGGGGCCAACGTCCTGACTTTC.

This clonotype was counted ten times or more. The chain carries TRBV7-8 and TRBJ1-3, with D uncertain. The ends were cut back, 2 bases at V and 1 base at J, with 6 bases in the middle. The CDR3 runs to 14 residues. The germline V gene encodes CDR1 SGHVS and CDR2 FQNEAQ. CDR3 sequence (DNA): TGTGCCAGCAGCTTAATCAGTTCTGGAAACACCATATATTTT. This encodes CASSLISSGNTIYF.

By its share, this clonotype is medium-sized. This sequence joins TRBV3-1 and TRBJ1-3; D is uncertain. Germline V gives CDR1 LGHDT, CDR2 YNNKEL (reference sequence). The CDR3 has 14 residues. V lost 1 base, J lost 4 bases, and 8 bases lay in between. The CDR3 DNA follows: TGTGCCAGCAGCCAAGGCCCTTTGGGAAACACCATATATTTT. Its translation is CASSQGPLGNTIYF.

This clonotype is medium-sized (0.01 to 0.1%) in the sample. CDR3 DNA sequence: TGTGCCAGCAGCGTAGCGGAAGGGATAACCTCGAACACTGAAGCTTTCTTT. As protein: CASSVAEGITSNTEAFF. V and J are TRBV9 and TRBJ1-1; the D is unclear. The V gene lost 0 bases and the J gene lost 1 base, with 16 bases spanning the gap. In germline, CDR1 is SGDLS, CDR2 YYNGEE. The CDR3 loop spans 17 amino acids.

Many counts were recorded for this clonotype. The chain employs TRBV5-6 and TRBJ1-1; D gene ambiguous. The ends were cut back, 4 bases at V and 0 bases at J, with 16 bases in the middle. Germline assignment: CDR1 SGHDT and CDR2 YYEEEE. CDR3 length: 16 residues. The CDR3 loop reads CASSPWTVVMNTEAFF. The CDR3, as DNA: TGTGCCAGCAGCCCATGGACGGTGGTCATGAACACTGAAGCTTTCTTT. Variable domain in full (rest from reference TRBV5-6 and TRBJ1-1): DAGVTQSPTHLIKTRGQQVTLRCSPKSGHDTVSWYQQALGQGPQFIFQYYEEEERQRGNFPDRFSGHQFPNYSSELNVNALLLGDSALYLCASSPWTVVMNTEAFFGQGTRLTVV.

This clonotype was counted many times. This chain uses TRBV7-2 with TRBJ2-1, with TRBD1 as a possible D gene (5 bases). There are 15 residues in the CDR3. V lost 1 base and J lost 6, with 13 bases in between. Germline V CDR1 and CDR2: SGHTA, FQGNSA. The CDR3 protein is CASSLGRGRANEQFF. The CDR3 region has the DNA TGTGCCAGCAGCTTAGGTAGGGGCAGGGCCAATGAGCAGTTCTTC.

The chain joins TRBV29-1 to TRBJ1-1; no reliable D call. This CDR3 has 13 amino acids. Per germline, CDR1 SQVTM and CDR2 ANQGSEA. V was clipped by 3 bases and J by 11 bases, with 19 bases between them. The chain's CDR3 is CSVEKESIAGAFF. In nucleotides, the CDR3 is TGCAGCGTTGAGAAGGAATCTATTGCGGGCGCTTTCTTT. Drawing the rest from reference TRBV29-1 and TRBJ1-1, the complete variable domain is SAVISQKPSRDICQRGTSLTIQCQVDSQVTMMFWYRQQPGQSLTLIATANQGSEATYESGFVIDKFPISRPNLTFSTLTVSNMSPEDSSIYLCSVEKESIAGAFFGQGTRLTVV.

This clonotype was counted between two and nine times. This chain connects TRBV12-3 or TRBV12-4 to TRBJ2-7, with 9 bases identical to TRBD1. The CDR3 extends over 15 amino acids. Losses at the gene ends were 6 bases for V and 5 bases for J; bases not matched to a gene: 11. The CDR3 sequence: CASRRTGQGYHEQYF. As DNA, the CDR3 is TGTGCCAGCAGGAGGACGGGACAGGGCTACCACGAGCAGTACTTC.

Details on this clonotype: This may come from a read error, since a much larger clone is one base off. The J gene is TRBJ2-5, the V gene TRBV20-1; D remains ambiguous. CDR1 is DFQATT and CDR2 is SNEGSKA in the germline V gene (reference sequence). The CDR3 spans 11 residues. Written as DNA, the CDR3 is TGCAGTGCTTTGTACCAAGAGAACCAGTACTTC. It specifies CSALYQENQYF.

This clonotype was recorded at least ten times. The rearrangement links TRBV6-2 or TRBV6-3 to TRBJ2-7; D ambiguous. Germline assignment: CDR1 MNHEY and CDR2 SVGEGT. V dropped 6 bases and J dropped 2 bases, with 8 bases sitting between them. This CDR3 is 12 amino acids long. The CDR3: CASRRQTYEQYF. The CDR3 nucleotides read TGTGCCAGCAGGCGTCAGACCTACGAGCAGTACTTC.

This clonotype was observed many times. This chain uses TRBV2 with TRBJ1-1; 7 nucleotides agree with TRBD1. V shed 4 bases and J 0 bases; nucleotides not matched to a gene: 5. The CDR3 spans 15 residues. The germline V gene has CDR1 SNHLY and CDR2 FYNNEI. CDR3 DNA sequence: TGTGCCAGCAGTGTCGGACAGGTCATGAACACTGAAGCTTTCTTT. Residues: CASSVGQVMNTEAFF. The full variable domain, with the rest looked up from reference TRBV2 and TRBJ1-1, is EPEVTQTPSHQVTQMGQEVILRCVPISNHLYFYWYRQILGQKVEFLVSFYNNEISEKSEIFDDQFSVERPDGSNFTLKIRSTKLEDSAMYFCASSVGQVMNTEAFFGQGTRLTVV.

This clonotype has ten or more counts. The chain uses TRBV20-1 and TRBJ2-5, with D unclear. The germline V and J ends were trimmed by 5 bases and 0 bases, with 4 bases remaining between them. Germline V gives CDR1 DFQATT, CDR2 SNEGSKA (reference sequence). The CDR3 has 11 amino acids. The CDR3 DNA sequence: TGCAGTGCTTTGTACCAAGAGACCCAGTACTTC. It encodes CSALYQETQYF.